This T cell receptor beta chain was profiled in a study of CD8+ T cells in alopecia areata. Study details: The protocol delivered tofacitinib for 6 to 18 months, then withdrew it for 6 months.

This clone was counted a single time. Antigen unknown. Broader study findings: Among the 100 top clones, expanded CD8+ clones, like scalp clonality, were significantly decreased by tofacitinib.

As to treatment: oral pan-JAK inhibitor, 5-10 mg twice daily. With V trimmed by 2 bases and J by 5 bases, 6 bases remained unmatched. CDR3 length equals 15 residues. Per the germline V gene, CDR1 is ENHRY and CDR2 is SYGVKD. Extraction and reverse transcription of RNA yielded cDNA as the sequencing template. Sequencing used immunoSEQ multiplex PCR; TCRdb keeps in-frame clones, though not all of them. The sample lists nearly 200,000 clones; nearly 60% were seen once. This chain connects TRBV10-3 to TRBJ2-3; 8 nucleotides line up with TRBD2. The sample here was CD4+ T cells sorted from blood, taken at week 24, from a patient treated with tofacitinib. This receptor was obtained from a human donor with alopecia areata. CDR3 nucleotide sequence: TGTGCCATCAGTGAGGAGCGGGGGCGGAAAGATACGCAGTATTTT. This translates into CAISEERGRKDTQYF.